This T cell receptor beta chain derives from a study of cytomegalovirus exposure and HLA in healthy donors. Study-wide findings and caveats: Most TCR sequences were seen very rarely across donors, but some public TCRs occurred in many. A later analysis associated 16,951 TCR beta sequences with HLA alleles at a 0.05 false discovery rate.

With 60 Vbeta and 13 Jbeta primers, the PCR was carried out. Measured with immunoSEQ multiplex PCR; TCRdb has only the in-frame clones, and not every one. The data contain about 180,000 clones, around 80% of them singletons. CDR3 length: 15 residues. CDR1 is SGHDT and CDR2 is YYEEEE in the germline V gene. Trimming cost V 4 bases and J 0 bases, with 8 bases left between them. In the case of this clone: The antigen remains undetermined.

Material for sequencing was PBMCs. The clonotype comes from a man aged 35-49 years in good health and CMV-seronegative. The V and J genes are TRBV5-6 and TRBJ1-6; D not certain. The CDR3 reads CASSPSDSYNSPLHF. As DNA, the CDR3 is TGTGCCAGCAGCCCATCAGACTCCTATAATTCACCCCTCCACTTT.